The following is a T cell receptor (beta chain) sequence with its context. The target of this receptor is not known. No per-base quality is available; no much larger clone lies one base away. From the cysteine up to the phenylalanine, the CDR3 has a length of 15 residues. Left in the record is the CDR3 DNA by itself, 45 bases read in frame from the first base. At the junction V is shortened by 1 base and J by 4 bases; bases outside the gene matches: 6. CDR1 and CDR2, per the germline V gene, are SGHTA and FQGNSA. These data are taken from a study of early T cells in non-severe SARS-CoV-2 infection (dated by TCRdb to the early 2020s). Regarding the research as a whole: Bulk RNA from unsorted whole blood was used for TCR sequencing, so alpha and beta chains could not be paired.

A case-control design nested within a healthcare worker cohort in London, UK, was used, with weekly nasopharyngeal swab PCR tests and blood sampling performed. Healthcare workers were enrolled in the week of the UK lockdown, from 23 to 31 March 2020, and were followed every week for up to roughly 15 weeks. General conclusions and limits of the study: VDJdb matching was skewed toward anti-spike CD8 responses and likely underestimated virus-specific expansions by missing private and CD4 specificities.

Library preparation was by 5' RACE. The sequencer was a NextSeq 500. To correct for sequencing error and PCR bias, the TCR library protocol tagged individual cDNA molecules with unique molecular identifiers. Sequencing covered both TCR alpha and beta chains, and within each sample the abundances of alpha and beta sequences were tightly co-correlated. On the authors' methods: Decombinator V4 was used to perform V gene, J gene and CDR3 annotation of TCR sequences. Expanded TCRs were defined as changing significantly between any two time points under a Poisson model with p below 0.0001. TCR abundances were normalised to the total number of TCRs sequenced per sample and expressed as counts per million. TRAV1-2 paired with TRAJ12, TRAJ20 or TRAJ33 defined MAIT TCRs, while TRAV10 paired with TRAJ18 defined iNKT TCRs. VDJdb, accessed on 1 November 2021, was searched for TCRs annotated for CMV, EBV and SARS-CoV-2, and TCRs annotated for more than one antigen were excluded. TCRdb cleaned the public reads at Q25 with fastp, built clones with MiXCR and kept in-frame beta chains. Entries that share a CDR3 protein sequence are merged under the most common genes and DNA. TCRdb's processing, not the authors' own work, is the source of the V and J calls. A total of about 80,000 distinct CDR3 sequences appear in this sample, around 9.9% of them only once. The ten biggest clones cover about 4.8% of the sample.

The rearranged chain carries TRBV7-2 and TRBJ2-5; TRBD2 matches 7 bases in the middle. The source is an adult who was a healthcare worker with PCR-confirmed SARS-CoV-2 infection or an uninfected control (not recorded which). Sequencing was carried out using whole blood. CDR3 protein: CASSLEWTSSETQYF. In nucleotides, the sequence is TGTGCCAGCAGCTTAGAGTGGACTAGTTCAGAGACCCAGTACTTC. The full variable domain, completed from the reference TRBV7-2 and TRBJ2-5 proteins outside the CDR3, reads GAGVSQSPSNKVTEKGKDVELRCDPISGHTALYWYRQSLGQGLEFLIYFQGNSAPDKSGLPSDRFSAERTGGSVSTLTIQRTQQEDSAVYLCASSLEWTSSETQYFGPGTRLLVL.